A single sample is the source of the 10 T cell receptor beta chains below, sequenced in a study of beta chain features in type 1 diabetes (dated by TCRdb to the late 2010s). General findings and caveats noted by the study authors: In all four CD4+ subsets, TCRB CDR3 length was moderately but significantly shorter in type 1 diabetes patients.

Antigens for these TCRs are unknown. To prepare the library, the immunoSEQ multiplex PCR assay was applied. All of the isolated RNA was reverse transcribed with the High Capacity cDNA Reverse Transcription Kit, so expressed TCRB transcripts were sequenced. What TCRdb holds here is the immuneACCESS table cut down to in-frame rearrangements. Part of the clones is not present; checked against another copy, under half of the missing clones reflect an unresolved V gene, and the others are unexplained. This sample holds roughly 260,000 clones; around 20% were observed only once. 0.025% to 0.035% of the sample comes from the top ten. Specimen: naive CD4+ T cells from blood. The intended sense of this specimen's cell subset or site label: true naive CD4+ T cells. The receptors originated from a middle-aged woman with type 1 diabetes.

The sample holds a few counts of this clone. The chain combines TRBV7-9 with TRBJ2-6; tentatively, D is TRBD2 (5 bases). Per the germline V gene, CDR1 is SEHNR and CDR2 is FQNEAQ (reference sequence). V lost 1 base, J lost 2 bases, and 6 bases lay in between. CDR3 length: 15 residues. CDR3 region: CASSLDGTGANVLTF. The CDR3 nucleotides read TGTGCCAGCAGCTTAGACGGGACTGGGGCCAACGTCCTGACTTTC. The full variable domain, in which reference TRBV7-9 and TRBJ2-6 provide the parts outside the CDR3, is DTGVSQNPRHKITKRGQNVTFRCDPISEHNRLYWYRQTLGQGPEFLTYFQNEAQLEKSRLLSDRFSAERPKGSFSTLEIQRTEQGDSAMYLCASSLDGTGANVLTFGAGSRLTVL.

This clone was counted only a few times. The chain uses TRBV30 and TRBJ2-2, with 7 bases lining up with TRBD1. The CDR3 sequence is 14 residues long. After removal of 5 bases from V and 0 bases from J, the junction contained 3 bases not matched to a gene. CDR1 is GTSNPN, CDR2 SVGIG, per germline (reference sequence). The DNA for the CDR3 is TGTGCCTGGGTTGGGACAGCGAACACCGGGGAGCTGTTTTTT. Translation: CAWVGTANTGELFF.

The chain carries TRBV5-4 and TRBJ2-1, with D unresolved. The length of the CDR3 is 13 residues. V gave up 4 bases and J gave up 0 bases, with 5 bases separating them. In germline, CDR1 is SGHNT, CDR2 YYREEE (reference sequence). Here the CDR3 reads CASSPISYNEQFF. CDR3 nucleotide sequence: TGTGCCAGCAGCCCAATCTCCTACAATGAGCAGTTCTTC.

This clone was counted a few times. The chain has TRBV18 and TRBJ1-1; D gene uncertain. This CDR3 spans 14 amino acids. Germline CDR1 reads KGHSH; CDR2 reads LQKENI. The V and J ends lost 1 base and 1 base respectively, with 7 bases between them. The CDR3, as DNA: TGTGCCAGCTCACCACGGGCAGCGAACACTGAAGCTTTCTTT. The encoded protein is CASSPRAANTEAFF.

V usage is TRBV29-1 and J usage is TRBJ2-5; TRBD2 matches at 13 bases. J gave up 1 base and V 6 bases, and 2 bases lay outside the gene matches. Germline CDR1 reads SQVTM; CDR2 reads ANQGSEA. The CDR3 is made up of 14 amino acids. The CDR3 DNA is TGCAGCGTCGGGACTAGCGGGGCCCAAGAGACCCAGTACTTC. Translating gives CSVGTSGAQETQYF.

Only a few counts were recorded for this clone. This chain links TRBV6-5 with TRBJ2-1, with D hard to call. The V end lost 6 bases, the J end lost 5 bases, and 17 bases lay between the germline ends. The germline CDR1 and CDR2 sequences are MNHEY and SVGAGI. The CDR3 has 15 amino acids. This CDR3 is CASSYDGMADNEQFF. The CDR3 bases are TGTGCCAGCAGCTATGATGGCATGGCGGACAATGAGCAGTTCTTC.

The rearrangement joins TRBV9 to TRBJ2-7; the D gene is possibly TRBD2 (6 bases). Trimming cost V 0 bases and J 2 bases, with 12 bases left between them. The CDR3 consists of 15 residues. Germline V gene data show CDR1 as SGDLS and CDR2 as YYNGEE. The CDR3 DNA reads TGTGCCAGCAGCGTAGACGGGAGTCTAACCTACGAGCAGTACTTC. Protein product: CASSVDGSLTYEQYF.

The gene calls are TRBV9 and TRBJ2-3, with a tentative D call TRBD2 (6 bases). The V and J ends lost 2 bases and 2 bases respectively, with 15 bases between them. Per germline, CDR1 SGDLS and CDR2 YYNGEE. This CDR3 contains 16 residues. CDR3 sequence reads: CASSVRSGGYTDTQYF. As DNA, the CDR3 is TGTGCCAGCAGCGTCCGCTCCGGGGGTTACACAGATACGCAGTATTTT.

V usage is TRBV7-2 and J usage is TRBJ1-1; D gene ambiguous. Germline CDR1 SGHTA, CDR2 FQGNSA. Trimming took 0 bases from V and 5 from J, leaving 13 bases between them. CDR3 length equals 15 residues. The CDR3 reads CASSLARPPGTEAFF. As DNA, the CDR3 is TGTGCCAGCAGCTTAGCCCGGCCCCCGGGGACTGAAGCTTTCTTT.

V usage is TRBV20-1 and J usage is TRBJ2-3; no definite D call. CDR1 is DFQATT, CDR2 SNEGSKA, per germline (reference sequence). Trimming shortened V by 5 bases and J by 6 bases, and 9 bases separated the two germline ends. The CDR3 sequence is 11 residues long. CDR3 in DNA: TGCAGTGCTCCCGAGGAGGATACGCAGTATTTT. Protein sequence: CSAPEEDTQYF.